One sample yielded the 19 T cell receptor beta chains listed below, sequenced in a study of T cell changes during pregnancy in multiple sclerosis. Libraries were prepared by immunoSEQ multiplex PCR; TCRdb keeps only in-frame clonotypes and omits some of them. The data show over 80,000 clones, 75% to 95% seen once. The input for sequencing was peripheral blood, taken in the second trimester of pregnancy. These receptors were obtained from a female donor in good health, enrolled as a control in a pregnancy study.

The J gene is TRBJ1-2, the V gene TRBV5-1, with D possibly being TRBD1 (5 bases). This CDR3 has 16 residues. The V end was cut by 0 bases, the J end by 2 bases, with 14 bases between. Looked up from germline, CDR1 is SGHRS and CDR2 is YFSETQ. Here the CDR3 DNA reads TGCGCCAGCAGCTTGGCTCCGGGGGAGTGGAACTATGGCTACACCTTC. As protein: CASSLAPGEWNYGYTF.

In its sample, this clone was seen a few times. The rearrangement joins TRBV7-6 to TRBJ2-2; no definite D call. V dropped 5 bases and J dropped 5 bases, with 15 bases sitting between them. The CDR3 has 15 residues. CDR1 SGHVS and CDR2 FNYEAQ come from the germline V gene. As DNA, the CDR3 is TGTGCCAGCAGCCACCTCGACAATCCGACCGGGGAGCTGTTTTTT. Residues: CASSHLDNPTGELFF.

The chain employs TRBV6-1 and TRBJ2-7, with a possible D match to TRBD1 (5 bases). Germline CDR1 and CDR2: MNHNS and SASEGT. The CDR3 covers 15 residues. The V and J ends lost 4 bases and 1 base respectively, with 14 bases between them. CDR3 DNA: TGTGCCAGCAGTGTTTATGGGGCAGGATCCTACGAGCAGTACTTC. Protein sequence: CASSVYGAGSYEQYF.

The chain recombines TRBV9 with TRBJ1-3; D unresolved. Trimming removed 3 bases at V and 0 bases at J, with 19 bases between. This CDR3 contains 18 residues. The V gene's germline CDR1 is SGDLS and CDR2 YYNGEE. The CDR3 is CASSAGTYQAYSGNTIYF. Written as DNA, the CDR3 is TGTGCCAGCAGCGCGGGAACCTACCAGGCCTACTCTGGAAACACCATATATTTT. The full variable domain, in which reference TRBV9 and TRBJ1-3 provide the parts outside the CDR3, is DSGVTQTPKHLITATGQRVTLRCSPRSGDLSVYWYQQSLDQGLQFLIQYYNGEERAKGNILERFSAQQFPDLHSELNLSSLELGDSALYFCASSAGTYQAYSGNTIYFGEGSWLTVV.

This clone showed up just a few times. The rearrangement links TRBV11-2 to TRBJ1-5; D not resolved. V lost 5 bases to trimming and J lost 5 bases, with 16 bases between them. This CDR3 comprises 15 residues. CDR1 and CDR2 (germline): SGHAT, FQNNGV. The CDR3 bases are TGTGCCAGCAGCCCCCGGGGTAAGGGCCATCAGCCCCAGCATTTT. This gives the protein CASSPRGKGHQPQHF. The complete variable domain, with remaining parts taken from reference TRBV11-2 and TRBJ1-5, reads EAGVAQSPRYKIIEKRQSVAFWCNPISGHATLYWYQQILGQGPKLLIQFQNNGVVDDSQLPKDRFSAERLKGVDSTLKIQPAKLEDSAVYLCASSPRGKGHQPQHFGDGTRLSIL.

This chain uses TRBV27 with TRBJ2-7, with 11 bases matching TRBD2. Germline values: CDR1 MNHEY, CDR2 SMNVEV (reference sequence). CDR3 size: 14 residues. The V segment lost 8 bases and the J segment 2 bases; nucleotides outside the gene matches: 5. CDR3 protein: CASGVAGGAYEQYF. CDR3 nucleotides: TGTGCCAGCGGGGTAGCGGGAGGGGCCTACGAGCAGTACTTC.

The chain combines TRBV7-2 with TRBJ1-2; the D gene is possibly TRBD1 (6 bases). The V end was cut by 5 bases, the J end by 10 bases, with 20 bases between. The V gene's germline CDR1 is SGHTA and CDR2 FQGNSA. The CDR3 spans 14 residues. DNA of the CDR3: TGTGCCAGCAGCGCAGGACAGCGCTGGGACTACTACACCTTC. This translates into CASSAGQRWDYYTF.

This clone turned up a few times. The chain couples TRBV7-6 to TRBJ1-3; D not certain. V lost 5 bases and J 0 bases, leaving 11 bases between the germline ends. This CDR3 is 15 amino acids long. Germline-derived CDR1 and CDR2 are SGHVS and FNYEAQ. The DNA of the CDR3 is TGTGCCAGCAGCACTACTGAGAGCTCTGGAAACACCATATATTTT. It translates to CASSTTESSGNTIYF.

The CDR3 protein is CASSGTGHSNQPQHF. The CDR3 region has the DNA TGTGCCAGTAGCGGGACAGGGCATAGCAATCAGCCCCAGCATTTT. The genes are TRBV19 and TRBJ1-5; 9 bases line up with TRBD1. Germline CDR1 LNHDA, CDR2 SQIVND (reference sequence). The CDR3 covers 15 residues. J lost 0 bases, V lost 6 bases, and 3 bases had no gene match.

The rearrangement joins TRBV9 to TRBJ1-3; 8 nucleotides align to TRBD1. CDR3 length equals 13 residues. The germline V gene encodes CDR1 SGDLS and CDR2 YYNGEE. After removal of 5 bases from V and 6 bases from J, the junction contained 4 bases not matched to a gene. The CDR3 here is CASSVTGENTIYF. The CDR3 coding sequence is TGTGCCAGCAGTGTGACAGGGGAAAACACCATATATTTT. Supplemented by reference TRBV9 and TRBJ1-3, the full variable domain reads DSGVTQTPKHLITATGQRVTLRCSPRSGDLSVYWYQQSLDQGLQFLIQYYNGEERAKGNILERFSAQQFPDLHSELNLSSLELGDSALYFCASSVTGENTIYFGEGSWLTVV.

The gene calls are TRBV11-2 and TRBJ2-5; D remains unclear. The CDR3 sequence is 11 residues long. CDR1 and CDR2 from the germline V gene are SGHAT and FQNNGV. The germline V and J ends were trimmed by 2 bases and 5 bases, with 3 bases remaining between them. DNA for the CDR3: TGTGCCAGCAGCTTAAGCGAGACCCAGTACTTC. Translation gives CASSLSETQYF.

V and J are TRBV18 and TRBJ1-1; a possible D gene is TRBD1 (5 bases). V was cut by 4 bases and J by 4 bases, with 16 bases left in between. This CDR3 is 15 amino acids long. CDR1 and CDR2 from the germline V gene are KGHSH and LQKENI. The CDR3 DNA reads as TGTGCCAGCTCACACCGCCGTCAGGGAGGCACTGAAGCTTTCTTT. This encodes CASSHRRQGGTEAFF.

The chain recombines TRBV18 with TRBJ1-6; no reliable D call. CDR1 and CDR2 from the germline V gene are KGHSH and LQKENI. The V gene lost 4 bases and the J gene lost 7 bases, with 5 bases spanning the gap. CDR3 length: 12 residues. CDR3 region: CASSRQNSPLHF. The CDR3 bases are TGTGCCAGCTCACGACAAAATTCACCCCTCCACTTT.

The chain uses TRBV18 and TRBJ1-2, with a weak D call TRBD1 (5 bases). The CDR3 runs 13 residues. Trimming stripped 3 bases from V and 8 bases from J, with 13 bases between. Germline loops: CDR1 KGHSH, CDR2 LQKENI. The CDR3 loop reads CASSPSRQTGYTF. CDR3 sequence (DNA): TGTGCCAGCTCACCGAGCAGACAGACGGGCTACACCTTC.

The CDR3 spells CASSLDQAANTEAFF. The DNA of the CDR3 is TGTGCCAGCAGCTTAGATCAGGCCGCAAACACTGAAGCTTTCTTT. The chain couples TRBV7-6 to TRBJ1-1, with D unresolved. This CDR3 comprises 15 residues. V lost 1 base and J 2 bases, leaving 11 bases between the germline ends. Germline V gene sequence: CDR1 SGHVS, CDR2 FNYEAQ. Together with reference TRBV7-6 and TRBJ1-1, the CDR3 gives the full variable domain: GAGVSQSPRYKVTKRGQDVALRCDPISGHVSLYWYRQALGQGPEFLTYFNYEAQQDKSGLPNDRFSAERPEGSISTLTIQRTEQRDSAMYRCASSLDQAANTEAFFGQGTRLTVV.

The chain carries TRBV28 and TRBJ2-7; possible D gene TRBD2, 5 bases. Germline loops: CDR1 MDHEN, CDR2 SYDVKM. V was clipped by 3 bases and J by 4 bases, with 13 bases between them. The CDR3 contains 14 residues. CDR3 bases: TGTGCCAGCAGTTTGTCGGGGTTGCCTTACGAGCAGTACTTC. This sequence encodes CASSLSGLPYEQYF.

The rearrangement joins TRBV7-9 to TRBJ2-7; 7 positions agree with TRBD1. Germline CDR1 and CDR2: SEHNR and FQNEAQ (reference sequence). The CDR3 totals 15 residues. The junction had 9 bases not matched to a gene; V was cut back by 5 bases and J by 2 bases. CDR3 protein: CASSRNWDSTYEQYF. The CDR3 bases are TGTGCCAGCAGCCGAAATTGGGACAGTACCTACGAGCAGTACTTC.

The rearrangement joins TRBV27 to TRBJ2-4; the D gene is possibly TRBD2 (7 bases). Trimming took off 6 bases at V and 0 bases at J, with 15 bases between the two ends. This CDR3 is built from 16 residues. CDR1 and CDR2 (germline): MNHEY, SMNVEV (reference sequence). The CDR3: CASSVGGALAKNIQYF. The DNA of the CDR3 is TGTGCCAGCAGCGTAGGGGGGGCTCTAGCCAAAAACATTCAGTACTTC.

V usage is TRBV5-1 and J usage is TRBJ1-2; D is perhaps TRBD1 (6 bases). There are 15 residues in the CDR3. Trimming shortened V by 2 bases and J by 6 bases, and 17 bases separated the two germline ends. The germline gives CDR1 SGHRS, CDR2 YFSETQ. The CDR3 protein is CASSFHPSQGDGYTF. The CDR3 DNA sequence: TGCGCCAGCAGCTTCCACCCCTCACAGGGCGATGGCTACACCTTC.